A selection of T cell receptor delta chains follows, all from one sample in a study of Vδ1+ human thymocytes. TCRdb reanalyzed the multiplex PCR reads using CATT. The data contain some 19,000 delta-chain clones, about 8% of them singletons. The specimen was Vdelta1+ gamma-delta thymocytes from the thymus. These receptor sequences come from a child under two years old who had congenital heart surgery. CDR3s include the opening cysteine and the closing phenylalanine or tryptophan. D genes are given only for firm matches. For some rows the clone size is stated as once, few or many, or as a class when expanded; others skip it.

TRDJ1 | TRDD3 | - | TRDV2 | CACDTNWGILADKLIF | TGTGCCTGTGACACCAACTGGGGGATACTAGCTGATAAACTCATCTTT
TRDJ1 | TRDD3 | few | TRDV1 | CALGELGLPTDWGIPYTDKLIF | TGTGCTCTTGGGGAACTGGGGCTTCCTACTGACTGGGGGATCCCGTACACCGATAAACTCATCTTT
TRDJ1 | - | - | TRDV1 | CALGELHRFSLYTDKLIF | TGTGCTCTTGGGGAACTACACCGCTTTTCCTTGTACACCGATAAACTCATCTTT
TRDJ1 | - | few | TRDV1 | CALGAFLRGGWSYTDKLIF | TGTGCTCTTGGGGCATTCCTACGTGGGGGATGGTCGTACACCGATAAACTCATCTTT
TRDJ1 | TRDD3 | - | TRDV1 | CALGELYKAWDTGGSTDKLIF | TGTGCTCTTGGGGAACTGTATAAGGCTTGGGATACTGGGGGTTCCACCGATAAACTCATCTTT
TRDJ1 | - | - | TRDV2 | CACDFPHYTDELIF | TGTGCCTGTGACTTCCCCCACTACACCGATGAACTCATCTTT
TRDJ1 | - | few | TRDV1 | CALGGLGSLKYTDKLIF | TGTGCTCTGGGGGGCCTGGGGTCCCTGAAGTACACCGATAAACTCATCTTT
TRDJ2 | - | medium-sized | TRAV29/DV5 | CSVLLCSKRRFLGEPSLTAQLFF | -
TRDJ1 | - | few | TRDV1 | CALGGGEIAPYWEGELIF | TGTGCTCTTGGGGGCGGGGAAATTGCCCCGTACTGGGAGGGAGAACTCATCTTT
TRDJ1 | TRDD3 | - | TRDV1 | CALGEVACDPTGDTFLGTDKLIF | TGTGCTCTTGGGGAAGTAGCATGTGATCCTACGGGGGATACGTTCCTCGGTACCGATAAACTCATCTTT
TRDJ1 | TRDD3 | few | TRDV1 | CALGGLPRGDTRPTDKLIF | TGTGCTCTTGGGGGCCTTCCTCGGGGGGATACGCGACCAACCGATAAACTCATCTTT
TRDJ1 | - | - | TRDV1 | CALGEPPSLAVGHTDKLIF | TGTGCTCTTGGGGAACCCCCATCTTTGGCGGTGGGACACACCGATAAACTCATCTTT
TRDJ1 | - | few | TRDV1 | CALGEIRTGTDKLIF | TGTGCTCTTGGGGAAATTCGTACTGGGACCGATAAACTCATCTTT
TRDJ1 | TRDD3 | - | TRDV1 | CALGPWRIRQGIHTDKLIF | TGTGCTCTTGGGCCCTGGCGGATACGTCAAGGGATACACACCGATAAACTCATCTTT
TRDJ1 | TRDD2 | - | TRDV2 | CACDRPSYVTLYLLIF | TGTGCCTGTGACCGGCCTTCCTACGTAACCCTCTATCTACTCATCTTT
TRDJ1 | TRDD3 | - | TRAV29/DV5 | CAPPRVGEKLIF | TGTGCACCCCCTCGGGTGGGGGAAAAACTCATCTTT
TRDJ1 | TRDD3 | few | TRDV2 | CACPNYYRGDRNTDKLIF | TGTGCCTGTCCTAATTACTACCGCGGGGATAGAAACACCGATAAACTCATCTTT
TRDJ2 | TRDD2 | few | TRDV1 | CALGDLPEPFLRGIDALTAQLFF | TGTGCTCTTGGGGACCTCCCGGAGCCCTTCCTACGGGGGATTGATGCTTTGACAGCACAACTCTTCTTT
TRDJ1 | TRDD3 | - | TRAV29/DV5 | CAASAFRSYLQTGGYLDELIF | TGTGCAGCAAGCGCATTCAGGTCCTACCTGCAAACTGGGGGATACCTCGATGAACTCATCTTT
TRDJ1 | - | few | TRDV1 | CALGELTPGEGIYKLIF | TGTGCTCTTGGGGAACTTACGCCCGGAGAAGGCATCTATAAACTCATCTTT
TRDJ1 | - | few | TRDV1 | CALGEHPPPLLPYTDKLIF | TGTGCTCTTGGGGAACACCCCCCTCCCCTACTTCCCTACACCGATAAACTCATCTTT
TRDJ1 | TRDD3 | - | TRDV1 | CALVPFRIRGMNTDKLIF | TGTGCTCTTGTACCTTTCCGAATTCGGGGGATGAATACCGATAAACTCATCTTT
TRDJ1 | - | - | TRDV1 | CALWFPKIPLGVPYTDKLIF | TGTGCTCTTTGGTTTCCTAAGATACCTCTGGGGGTCCCGTACACCGATAAACTCATCTTT
TRDJ3 | - | - | TRDV2 | CACDTEVGGGRSWDTRQMFF | TGTGCCTGTGACACCGAAGTTGGTGGGGGCCGATCCTGGGACACCCGACAGATGTTTTTC
TRDJ1 | - | - | TRDV1 | CALGERLVGTGPDKLIF | TGTGCTCTTGGGGAACGACTAGTGGGTACTGGTCCCGATAAACTCATCTTT
TRDJ2 | TRDD3 | - | TRDV1 | CALGAPPQGDDTPGLTAQLFF | TGTGCTCTTGGGGCACCCCCCCAGGGGGATGATACCCCAGGTTTGACAGCACAACTCTTCTTT
TRDJ1 | - | - | TRDV1 | CALGGPPRGPTGTDKLIF | TGTGCTCTTGGGGGGCCTCCCCGGGGCCCAACGGGGACCGATAAACTCATCTTT
TRDJ1 | - | medium-sized | TRDV1 | CALGELGPYTDKLIF | TGTGCTCTTGGGGAACTAGGCCCGTACACCGATAAACTCATCTTT
TRDJ1 | TRDD3 | few | TRDV1 | CALGERRMGTGGFVETDKLIF | TGTGCTCTTGGGGAACGTCGGATGGGTACTGGGGGATTTGTTGAGACCGATAAACTCATCTTT
TRDJ1 | TRDD2 | few | TRDV1 | CALGESLPTLGFLYTDKLIF | TGTGCTCTTGGGGAATCGCTTCCTACGCTGGGGTTCTTGTACACCGATAAACTCATCTTT
TRDJ1 | TRDD3 | - | TRDV1 | CALGAHRFPYWGAYTDKLIF | TGTGCTCTTGGGGCCCACCGATTCCCCTACTGGGGGGCGTACACCGATAAACTCATCTTT
TRDJ1 | TRDD3 | few | TRDV1 | CALGELEPPLGVPDKLIF | TGTGCTCTTGGGGAACTAGAGCCTCCCCTGGGGGTTCCCGATAAACTCATCTTT
TRDJ1 | TRDD2 | - | TRDV1 | CALGGSSYAKLIF | TGTGCTCTTGGGGGTAGTTCCTACGCAAAACTCATCTTT
TRDJ2 | TRDD3 | - | TRDV1 | CAPGGHLQLGDTGRLTAQLFF | TGTGCTCCTGGGGGCCACCTTCAATTGGGGGATACAGGGCGTTTGACAGCACAACTCTTCTTT
TRDJ1 | - | few | TRDV1 | CALGPRSPLLGGSTDKLIF | TGTGCTCTTGGGCCAAGAAGCCCCCTCCTTGGGGGTTCTACCGATAAACTCATCTTT
TRDJ1 | TRDD3 | few | TRDV1 | CALGKYSYGGYARTTPDKLIF | TGTGCTCTTGGGAAATATTCCTACGGGGGATACGCCAGAACCACCCCCGATAAACTCATCTTT
TRDJ1 | TRDD3 | medium-sized | TRDV1 | CALGAPLPGGYEYTDKLIF | TGTGCTCTTGGGGCCCCGCTCCCTGGGGGATACGAGTACACCGATAAACTCATCTTT
TRDJ1 | TRDD3 | few | TRDV1 | CALGERGGSKLIF | TGTGCTCTTGGGGAACGTGGGGGATCCAAACTCATCTTT
TRDJ1 | TRDD2 | - | TRDV1 | CALEEFPTFPYTDKLIF | TGTGCTCTTGAGGAATTTCCTACGTTCCCTTACACCGATAAACTCATCTTT
TRDJ1 | - | - | TRAV29/DV5 | CAANRPLSTVGIPYTDKLIF | TGTGCAGCGAACAGACCTCTTTCTACCGTGGGGATCCCGTACACCGATAAACTCATCTTT
TRDJ1 | TRDD3 | - | TRDV1 | CALGEPRTGGYSATDKLIF | TGTGCTCTTGGGGAACCCCGTACTGGGGGATACTCGGCCACCGATAAACTCATCTTT
TRDJ1 | TRDD3 | few | TRDV1 | CALGDPGLDPGDGTDKLIF | TGTGCTCTTGGGGACCCCGGCCTGGACCCGGGGGATGGCACCGATAAACTCATCTTT
TRDJ1 | TRDD3 | few | TRDV1 | CALGELTYEGVLGDTLYTDKLIF | TGTGCTCTTGGGGAACTGACGTACGAGGGGGTACTGGGGGATACCTTGTACACCGATAAACTCATCTTT
TRDJ1 | TRDD3 | few | TRDV1 | CALGEQFQPIGGCRSSDKLIF | TGTGCTCTTGGGGAACAGTTCCAACCGATTGGGGGATGTCGTTCGTCCGATAAACTCATCTTT
TRDJ1 | - | - | TRDV1 | CALERFPYTDKLIF | TGTGCTCTCGAACGATTCCCTTACACCGATAAACTCATCTTT
TRDJ1 | TRDD3 | - | TRDV1 | CALGEPIADWGIRNTDKLIF | TGTGCTCTTGGGGAACCAATCGCCGACTGGGGGATACGCAACACCGATAAACTCATCTTT
TRDJ1 | TRDD3 | few | TRDV1 | CAFPPLGDAKLIF | TGTGCTTTTCCTCCACTGGGGGATGCTAAACTCATCTTT
TRDJ1 | TRDD3 | - | TRDV1 | CALGELKVGGYILIF | TGTGCTCTTGGGGAACTTAAGGTTGGGGGATACATACTCATCTTT
TRDJ1 | - | - | TRDV1 | CALGATQPDTGDTDKLIF | TGTGCTCTTGGGGCAACTCAACCGGATACAGGGGACACCGATAAACTCATCTTT
TRDJ1 | TRDD3 | few | TRDV1 | CALGGFLKLGDRLYTDKLIF | TGTGCTCTTGGTGGCTTCCTTAAACTGGGGGATCGCCTGTACACCGATAAACTCATCTTT
TRDJ1 | - | few | TRDV1 | CALVPVAPALTSDKLIF | TGTGCTCTCGTTCCGGTGGCCCCCGCCCTAACTAGCGATAAACTCATCTTT
TRDJ1 | - | - | TRDV1 | CALGALWAFPPLNTDKLIF | TGTGCTCTTGGGGCCCTCTGGGCCTTCCCACCCTTGAACACCGATAAACTCATCTTT
TRDJ1 | TRDD3 | - | TRDV1 | CALGASLPPLTGGYSDRNYTDKLIF | TGTGCTCTTGGGGCCTCCCTTCCTCCCCTTACTGGGGGATACTCGGACCGCAACTACACCGATAAACTCATCTTT
TRDJ1 | TRDD3 | - | TRDV1 | CALGELALGGDTYRDKLIF | TGTGCTCTTGGGGAACTCGCCTTGGGAGGGGATACGTACCGGGATAAACTCATCTTT
TRDJ1 | - | few | TRDV1 | CALGEPSYVGYANTDKLIF | TGTGCTCTTGGGGAACCTTCCTACGTTGGATACGCGAACACCGATAAACTCATCTTT